The 12 T cell receptor beta chains below were found in one sample sequenced in a study of blood T cell repertoires in COVID-19. Using immunoSEQ multiplex PCR, the repertoire was profiled, and TCRdb retains in-frame clones only, with some absent. Of about 180,000 clones listed, 75% to 90% are singletons. The sequenced sample was peripheral blood. These receptors all come from a woman aged 70 to 79 with COVID-19, enrolled during active disease.

The chain recombines TRBV19 with TRBJ1-5, with D possibly matching TRBD1 (5 bases). The CDR3 sequence is 15 residues long. V dropped 0 bases and J dropped 4 bases, with 10 bases sitting between them. Germline assignment: CDR1 LNHDA and CDR2 SQIVND (reference sequence). The CDR3 coding sequence is TGTGCCAGTAGTATAGATGGAGGGGTTAATCAGCCCCAGCATTTT. Amino acid sequence: CASSIDGGVNQPQHF.

The rearrangement uses TRBV6-1 and TRBJ1-2; 9 nucleotides line up with TRBD1. The ends lost 2 bases at V and 5 bases at J; junction bases unmatched: 3. Per germline, CDR1 MNHNS and CDR2 SASEGT. The CDR3 loop spans 14 amino acids. The CDR3 DNA follows: TGTGCCAGCAGTGAACGGACAGGGGCTTATGGCTACACCTTC. Protein: CASSERTGAYGYTF.

V is TRBV5-1 and J is TRBJ2-7; D is possibly TRBD2 (5 bases). V was shortened by 2 bases and J by 1 base, with 13 bases between the two germline ends. Germline CDR1 SGHRS, CDR2 YFSETQ. CDR3 length equals 15 residues. CDR3: CASSLTPGVSYEQYF. The DNA for the CDR3 is TGCGCCAGCAGCTTAACCCCCGGGGTGTCCTACGAGCAGTACTTC.

V usage is TRBV7-2 and J usage is TRBJ2-7; D might be TRBD2 (5 bases). The CDR3 has 14 amino acids. V lost 7 bases to trimming and J lost 2 bases, with 15 bases between them. Germline values: CDR1 SGHTA, CDR2 FQGNSA. CDR3 sequence: CASTPAGGAYEQYF. The CDR3 nucleotides are TGTGCCAGCACCCCTGCGGGTGGGGCCTACGAGCAGTACTTC.

J is TRBJ2-4 and V is TRBV11-3; no reliable D call. V was trimmed by 1 base and J by 0 bases, leaving 10 bases between them. In germline, CDR1 is SGHNT, CDR2 YENEEA. This CDR3 spans 16 amino acids. This chain's CDR3 is CASSLVPRLAKNIQYF. DNA for the CDR3: TGTGCCAGCAGCTTAGTCCCCCGGTTAGCCAAAAACATTCAGTACTTC.

The V and J genes are TRBV28 and TRBJ1-6; tentative D call: TRBD1 (5 bases). Trimming cost V 4 bases and J 7 bases, with 14 bases left between them. CDR3 length equals 15 residues. CDR1 and CDR2 (germline): MDHEN, SYDVKM. This CDR3 is CASSYRRGGNSPLHF. The CDR3 coding sequence is TGTGCCAGCAGTTACAGGCGGGGCGGGAATTCACCCCTCCACTTT.

The chain carries TRBV5-4 and TRBJ2-1; TRBD2 aligns across 15 bases. Germline V gene lookup returns CDR1 SGHNT and CDR2 YYREEE (reference sequence). After removal of 4 bases from V and 2 bases from J, the junction contained 4 bases not matched to a gene. The CDR3 runs 17 residues. CDR3 DNA: TGTGCCAGCAGCCCAGGACTAGCGGGAGGGACCTACAATGAGCAGTTCTTC. It codes for CASSPGLAGGTYNEQFF.

This clone was recorded once. The V call is TRBV7-2, the J call TRBJ2-7; 9 nucleotides agree with TRBD2. The CDR3 loop spans 14 amino acids. After removal of 1 base from V and 3 bases from J, the junction contained 1 base not matched to a gene. CDR1 and CDR2 from the germline V gene are SGHTA and FQGNSA. The CDR3 region is CASSLGSGSYEQYF. For the CDR3, the DNA is TGTGCCAGCAGCTTAGGTAGCGGGAGCTACGAGCAGTACTTC. Variable domain in full (rest from reference TRBV7-2 and TRBJ2-7): GAGVSQSPSNKVTEKGKDVELRCDPISGHTALYWYRQSLGQGLEFLIYFQGNSAPDKSGLPSDRFSAERTGGSVSTLTIQRTQQEDSAVYLCASSLGSGSYEQYFGPGTRLTVT.

The V and J genes are TRBV30 and TRBJ2-7, with D possibly being TRBD1 (5 bases). CDR3 length equals 16 residues. V lost 3 bases, J lost 7 bases, and 25 bases lay in between. CDR1 and CDR2 (germline): GTSNPN, SVGIG (reference sequence). CDR3 sequence reads: CAWSLRMSGPGREQYF. The CDR3 nucleotides read TGTGCCTGGAGCCTACGGATGTCAGGGCCGGGCCGGGAGCAGTACTTC.

The rearrangement uses TRBV9 and TRBJ2-1; TRBD2 matches at 10 bases. The V gene's germline CDR1 is SGDLS and CDR2 YYNGEE. The CDR3 is made up of 15 amino acids. The J segment lost 9 bases and the V segment lost 0 bases, leaving 6 bases of the junction unmatched. The CDR3 DNA follows: TGTGCCAGCAGCGTAGCTAGCGGGAGTTTCTTTGAGCAGTTCTTC. This gives the protein CASSVASGSFFEQFF.

V and J are TRBV7-8 and TRBJ2-7; 13 bases line up with TRBD2. Trimming at V came to 1 base and at J to 4 bases, leaving 4 bases not matched to a gene. Germline V gene data show CDR1 as SGHVS and CDR2 as FQNEAQ. The CDR3 is 16 residues long. The CDR3 spells CASSLGGLAGRYEQYF. The CDR3 nucleotides read TGTGCCAGCAGCTTAGGGGGACTAGCGGGAAGATACGAGCAGTACTTC.

This rearrangement joins TRBV28 to TRBJ2-3, with D tentatively TRBD2 (6 bases). V lost 6 bases and J 3 bases, leaving 10 bases between the germline ends. The CDR3 is 13 amino acids. Per the germline V gene, CDR1 is MDHEN and CDR2 is SYDVKM. Here the CDR3 DNA reads TGTGCCAGCAGCCCGGGAGTAACAGATACGCAGTATTTT. Protein product: CASSPGVTDTQYF. Full variable domain (remainder filled in from reference TRBV28 and TRBJ2-3): DVKVTQSSRYLVKRTGEKVFLECVQDMDHENMFWYRQDPGLGLRLIYFSYDVKMKEKGDIPEGYSVSREKKERFSLILESASTNQTSMYLCASSPGVTDTQYFGPGTRLTVL.